What follows are 19 T cell receptor beta chains derived from one specimen sequenced in a study of blood T cells in healthy people across ages. Together with a sample-barcoded 5' primer, a J-beta primer mix was included in a second PCR lasting about 6 to 12 cycles. TCRdb re-analysed the 5' RACE reads in MiXCR, keeping a single row per CDR3 protein. The repertoire holds some 560,000 distinct CDR3 sequences, with about 29% as singletons. The same sample was also studied in work on T cells of mothers and their children.

Sequenced input: blood. These receptors were obtained from a boy aged 2 to 9 in good health.

The chain couples TRBV5-8 to TRBJ2-5; D is perhaps TRBD2 (5 bases). This CDR3 contains 14 residues. The V gene's germline CDR1 is SGHTS and CDR2 YDEGEE. The V gene lost 0 bases and the J gene lost 5 bases, with 11 bases spanning the gap. This CDR3 reads CASSLGGVLETQYF. Written as DNA, the CDR3 is TGTGCCAGCAGCTTGGGGGGAGTCTTGGAGACCCAGTACTTC.

V usage is TRBV11-2 and J usage is TRBJ1-4; a possible D gene is TRBD1 (5 bases). From germline, CDR1 is SGHAT and CDR2 FQNNGV. Trimming removed 1 base from V and 5 bases from J, with 11 bases in between. The CDR3 loop spans 15 amino acids. For the CDR3, the DNA is TGTGCCAGCAGCTTAGGCTCCGGGGGGAATGAAAAACTGTTTTTT. Protein product: CASSLGSGGNEKLFF.

This chain uses TRBV30 with TRBJ2-1; 8 nucleotides match TRBD2. CDR1 and CDR2 from the germline V gene are GTSNPN and SVGIG (reference sequence). With V trimmed by 0 bases and J by 8 bases, 9 bases remained unmatched. This CDR3 region has 15 residues. The CDR3 spells CAWSVGGTSIYEQFF. The CDR3 DNA follows: TGTGCCTGGAGTGTAGGTGGGACTAGTATCTATGAGCAGTTCTTC.

This clonotype has a count of ten or more. The chain links TRBV12-3 or TRBV12-4 to TRBJ2-1; perhaps TRBD2 as D (6 bases). V lost 6 bases and J lost 10, with 13 bases in between. There are 12 residues in the CDR3. The CDR3 coding sequence is TGTGCCAGCAGACCGGGACTGTCGGAGCAGTTCTTC. Its translation: CASRPGLSEQFF.

In this sample, this clonotype turned up a few times. The rearrangement links TRBV12-3 or TRBV12-4 to TRBJ2-5; 7 bases agree with TRBD1. The DNA end favors TRBJ2-1, so the J call may be wrong. The CDR3 runs to 17 residues. CDR3 nucleotides: TGTGCCAGCAGTTTATTCAGACAGGGTGGCCCCTACAATGAGCAGTTCTTC. Its protein is CASSLFRQGGPYNEQFF.

The CDR3 DNA reads TGTGCCAGCAGCTTAGGAGCAGGGGTTGTACAGTTCTTC. Its translation: CASSLGAGVVQFF. V usage is TRBV7-2 and J usage is TRBJ2-1; the D gene is possibly TRBD1 (6 bases). CDR3 length: 13 residues. From germline, CDR1 is SGHTA and CDR2 FQGNSA. Trimming removed 1 base at V and 13 bases at J, with 14 bases between. The whole variable domain, filled in from reference TRBV7-2 and TRBJ2-1, reads GAGVSQSPSNKVTEKGKDVELRCDPISGHTALYWYRQSLGQGLEFLIYFQGNSAPDKSGLPSDRFSAERTGGSVSTLTIQRTQQEDSAVYLCASSLGAGVVQFFGPGTRLTVL.

This clonotype turned up a few times. This chain joins TRBV29-1 and TRBJ2-7, with D hard to call. Trimming left V 4 bases short and J 2 bases short, with 15 bases between. This CDR3 is built from 14 residues. Germline CDR1 reads SQVTM; CDR2 reads ANQGSEA. CDR3 loop: CSVVLAKGTYEQYF. CDR3 nucleotide sequence: TGCAGCGTTGTCCTGGCCAAAGGAACCTACGAGCAGTACTTC.

This clonotype was counted between two and nine times. V gene TRBV20-1 combines with J gene TRBJ1-6; possibly TRBD1 for D (6 bases). V gave up 3 bases and J gave up 8 bases, with 17 bases separating them. The length of the CDR3 is 15 residues. The germline gives CDR1 DFQATT, CDR2 SNEGSKA (reference sequence). CDR3 DNA sequence: TGCAGTGCTAGCCGTGGCAGGGGATCCGATTCACCCCTCCACTTT. It is translated as CSASRGRGSDSPLHF.

This clonotype was found a few times. J is TRBJ1-1 and V is TRBV12-3 or TRBV12-4, with D possibly being TRBD1 (5 bases). This CDR3 comprises 14 residues. V was cut by 4 bases and J by 3 bases, with 12 bases left in between. CDR3 loop: CASSSWDGDTEAFF. As DNA, the CDR3 is TGTGCCAGCAGTTCCTGGGACGGGGACACTGAAGCTTTCTTT.

This clonotype was recorded a few times. V gene TRBV7-2 combines with J gene TRBJ2-3; 7 nucleotides match TRBD2. Per germline, CDR1 SGHTA and CDR2 FQGNSA. V was pared by 3 bases and J by 5 bases, with 2 bases of the junction left unmatched. The CDR3 contains 13 residues. Here the CDR3 reads CASSFLAGDTQYF. Here the CDR3 DNA reads TGTGCCAGCAGCTTCTTAGCGGGAGATACGCAGTATTTT.

In this sample, this clonotype turned up a few times. This chain connects TRBV20-1 to TRBJ2-5; no clear D. The J call may be wrong; the DNA end is better matched by TRBJ2-7. The CDR3 runs to 12 residues. Germline CDR1 is DFQATT and CDR2 is SNEGSKA (reference sequence). CDR3 protein: CSARSVAYEQYF. CDR3 nucleotide sequence: TGCAGTGCTAGAAGCGTTGCCTACGAGCAGTACTTC.

V gene TRBV7-9 combines with J gene TRBJ1-6, with D tentatively TRBD1 (6 bases). This CDR3 contains 15 residues. The V and J ends lost 8 bases and 6 bases respectively, with 17 bases between them. The germline gives CDR1 SEHNR, CDR2 FQNEAQ (reference sequence). CDR3 amino acids: CASGDGTRGNSPLHF. The CDR3 DNA reads TGTGCCAGCGGCGACGGGACAAGGGGTAATTCACCCCTCCACTTT.

The chain links TRBV5-1 to TRBJ2-7; D might be TRBD1 (6 bases). Germline values: CDR1 SGHRS, CDR2 YFSETQ. The CDR3 contains 14 residues. V was shortened by 0 bases and J by 6 bases, with 13 bases between the two germline ends. The CDR3 loop reads CASSLGQVKGEQYF. The CDR3 nucleotides read TGCGCCAGCAGCTTGGGACAGGTTAAAGGCGAGCAGTACTTC.

This clonotype was seen a few times. The rearrangement links TRBV29-1 to TRBJ1-2, with a weak D call TRBD1 (5 bases). The length of the CDR3 is 14 residues. Germline CDR1 reads SQVTM; CDR2 reads ANQGSEA. Trimming removed 7 bases from V and 6 bases from J, with 21 bases in between. CDR3 sequence (DNA): TGCAGCGCGGGGACTTCGGTTCGTCCTCATGGCTACACCTTC. Translating gives CSAGTSVRPHGYTF.

J is TRBJ1-2 and V is TRBV7-3, with D tentatively TRBD1 (5 bases). CDR1 and CDR2 from the germline V gene are SGHTA and FQGTGA. V was shortened by 5 bases and J by 6 bases, with 19 bases between the two germline ends. The CDR3 contains 15 residues. The CDR3 nucleotides read TGTGCCAGCAGCGTACAACCGGGGACCCCAAATGGCTACACCTTC. Its translation is CASSVQPGTPNGYTF.

This clonotype was picked up a small number of times. This chain uses TRBV30 with TRBJ2-5; D perhaps matches TRBD1 (6 bases). The CDR3 has 14 residues. Germline V gene data show CDR1 as GTSNPN and CDR2 as SVGIG (reference sequence). V was shortened by 2 bases and J by 5 bases, with 15 bases between the two germline ends. For the CDR3, the DNA is TGTGCCTGGAGTAAACGAGGGGGAGTGGAGACCCAGTACTTC. This gives the protein CAWSKRGGVETQYF. Drawing the rest from reference TRBV30 and TRBJ2-5, the complete variable domain is SQTIHQWPATLVQPVGSPLSLECTVEGTSNPNLYWYRQAAGRGLQLLFYSVGIGQISSEVPQNLSASRPQDRQFILSSKKLLLSDSGFYLCAWSKRGGVETQYFGPGTRLLVL.

This clonotype came up a few times. The chain couples TRBV5-6 to TRBJ2-2, with 7 bases identical to TRBD2. V trimming: 3 bases; J trimming: 6 bases; junction bases outside the gene matches: 8. This CDR3 spans 15 amino acids. Germline V gene sequence: CDR1 SGHDT, CDR2 YYEEEE. CDR3 DNA: TGTGCCAGCAGCTACGGGACGGGAGGCCCCGGGGAGCTGTTTTTT. Translated, it gives CASSYGTGGPGELFF. Complete variable domain (other parts from reference TRBV5-6 and TRBJ2-2): DAGVTQSPTHLIKTRGQQVTLRCSPKSGHDTVSWYQQALGQGPQFIFQYYEEEERQRGNFPDRFSGHQFPNYSSELNVNALLLGDSALYLCASSYGTGGPGELFFGEGSRLTVL.

J is TRBJ1-1 and V is TRBV6-2 or TRBV6-3; D is possibly TRBD1 (6 bases). The germline V gene has CDR1 MNHEY and CDR2 SVGEGT. This CDR3 is built from 14 residues. The V end was cut by 2 bases, the J end by 2 bases, with 9 bases between. The CDR3 DNA is TGTGCCAGCAGTTACGTGGGGGCAAACACTGAAGCTTTCTTT. Translated: CASSYVGANTEAFF.

The V and J genes are TRBV5-1 and TRBJ2-4, with 9 bases lining up with TRBD1. Germline V gene data show CDR1 as SGHRS and CDR2 as YFSETQ. J was trimmed by 3 bases and V by 4 bases; bases with no gene match: 14. The CDR3 sequence is 18 residues long. The CDR3 loop is CASSPGQGSGFVKNIQYF. The CDR3 coding sequence is TGCGCCAGCAGCCCCGGACAGGGGTCCGGTTTTGTCAAAAACATTCAGTACTTC.